This T cell receptor beta chain is drawn from a study of blood T cell repertoires in COVID-19 (dated by TCRdb to the early 2020s). About the investigation overall: Samples from collaborators originated in the United States, Italy and Spain and spanned both the acute and convalescent phases of COVID-19. The prospective study material was composed of cDNA or gDNA derived from T cells, B-cell-depleted T cells, or PBMCs. Deeply sampled blood TCRbeta repertoires from subjects exposed to, actively infected with, or recovered from COVID-19 were included in the dataset. The repertoires were released in a freely available public database meant as a resource for research on the immune response to SARS-CoV-2. Samples were obtained from the ongoing ImmuneRACE study (first 160 participants) and from 1,200 or so subjects provided by 6 global collaborators. A de-identified subject ID, COVID-19 status, age in years and sex were almost always included in the sample metadata. HLA class I and class II types, where available, came from metadata supplied by the sample provider rather than from assay-based typing.

TCRbeta CDR3 regions were amplified from genomic DNA using the immunoSEQ Assay, a bias-controlled multiplex PCR. In the source study's methods: The number of nucleated cells in each sample was estimated from the amplification of reference gene primers within the assay. To quantify the absolute abundance of each unique TCRbeta CDR3 rearrangement, sequence reads were collapsed and filtered. For each sample, productive Simpson clonality was calculated as the square root of Simpson's diversity index across productive rearrangements. TCRdb carries this immuneACCESS record with in-frame sequences only. Its versions omit some clonotypes, under half of them owing to an unresolved V gene in the studies checked, with the rest unexplained. V and J calls and clone size follow that table, whereas D and trimming were derived from the DNA. This sample gives hundreds of thousands of clones in total; 80% to 90% of them show up just once. The leading ten clones occupy 6.5% to 9.5% of the sample.

The CDR3 runs 12 amino acids, cysteine and phenylalanine included. Kept here is only the CDR3 DNA, which spans 36 bases and is read in frame from base 1. Of note for this clone: Its antigen is currently not known. The input lacks base qualities; no much larger clone sits a single base away.

Another Seattle source contributed samples from volunteer blood donors who had recovered from COVID-19. The collaborating institutions used their own protocols to collect whole blood in K2EDTA tubes. For TCRbeta analysis, collaborators shipped samples in one of three forms: frozen whole blood, isolated PBMCs, or DNA extracted from either of those sample types. What the authors observed across the whole study: Clinical and demographic metadata were provided uncurated, with the amount varying by source and participant.

The chain is made from TRBV21-1 and TRBJ1-2; the D segment call TRBD1 is taken from the table without a DNA check. TRBV21-1 is a known pseudogene. This clonotype was sampled from a woman aged 50 to 60 who had recovered from COVID-19. What was sequenced was peripheral blood. The CDR3 reads CASVDRVGGYTF. The nucleotide sequence is TGTGCCAGCGTAGACAGGGTGGGTGGCTACACCTTC.